The clone carrying this T cell receptor (beta chain) was seen at least ten times. These data originate in a study of blood T cell repertoires in COVID-19. Study summary: The samples span acute and convalescent COVID-19 from the United States, Italy and Spain. Sample material is recorded as cDNA or gDNA derived from T cells, B-cell-depleted T cells, or PBMCs.

CDR3 length equals 16 residues. As originally analysed: Reference gene primer amplification gave estimated nucleated cell counts. Profiling relied on immunoSEQ multiplex PCR, and the TCRdb table lists in-frame clones only, not all of them. V and J calls plus clone size are reproduced from that table; the DNA served to infer D and trimming. This sample has about 210,000 clones, with around four fifths found just once. The sequenced sample was peripheral blood. The receptor comes from a woman between 45 and 65 years old with acute or convalescent COVID-19. This chain connects TRBV21-1 to TRBJ2-2; the table's D gene call, TRBD1, was not cross checked with the DNA. TRBV21-1 is given as a pseudogene. The CDR3, as DNA: TGTGCCAGCATCTCCGGGACAGACGAACACGCCGGGGAGCTGTTTTTT. Its protein is CASISGTDEHAGELFF.